These 30 T cell receptor beta chains originate from one sample sequenced in a study of molecular identifiers for immune sequencing clone quantification. TCRdb analysed the PCR reads with MiXCR anew, one entry per CDR3 protein. Here the sample spans over 600,000 distinct CDR3 sequences, less than 20% being singletons. Sequenced sample: naive CD8+ T cells from blood, with Jurkat cell RNA spiked in. The subset: FACS-sorted CD8+CD4-CCR7+CD45RA+ naive T cells. The origin of the receptors is a human donor in good health. Some libraries in this study had Jurkat cell RNA spiked in.

The table lists this clonotype with a few counts. This rearrangement joins TRBV5-3 to TRBJ2-3; D perhaps matches TRBD2 (6 bases). TRBV5-3 counts as an open reading frame of uncertain function. V lost 8 bases, J lost 1 base, and 17 bases lay in between. The CDR3 loop spans 15 amino acids. CDR3 nucleotides: TGTGCCAGCAGCCCTAGCGCGAGACGCACAGATACGCAGTATTTT. It encodes CASSPSARRTDTQYF.

A remark on this clonotype: A much larger clone differs from this one at a single base, so this may be a read error. V usage is TRBV7-9 and J usage is TRBJ2-7; D remains ambiguous. Germline values: CDR1 SEHNR, CDR2 FQNEAQ (reference sequence). The CDR3 runs to 12 residues. Here the CDR3 reads CASTGTSYVQYF. The CDR3 region has the DNA TGTGCCAGCACGGGTACCTCCTACGTGCAGTACTTC.

The chain has TRBV5-1 and TRBJ2-1; TRBD2 matches at 13 bases. V gave up 0 bases and J gave up 2 bases; unmatched junction bases: 11. The V gene's germline CDR1 is SGHRS and CDR2 YFSETQ. The CDR3 length is 20 residues. CDR3 in DNA: TGCGCCAGCAGCTTGGGGGACGGACAGGGGACTAGCGGGACCTACAATGAGCAGTTCTTC. Protein: CASSLGDGQGTSGTYNEQFF.

A note on this clonotype: A much larger clone differs from this one at a single base, so this may be a read error. The J gene is TRBJ2-1, the V gene TRBV28; no clear D gene. The germline V gene encodes CDR1 MDHEN and CDR2 SYDVKM. The CDR3 sequence is 15 residues long. CDR3 protein: CASSPRPSSHNEQFF. Here the CDR3 DNA reads TGTGCCAGCAGTCCACGACCGAGCTCCCACAATGAGCAGTTCTTC.

At least ten counts were recorded for this clonotype. The chain combines TRBV4-1 with TRBJ2-3; 14 nucleotides agree with TRBD2. The ends lost 0 bases at V and 6 bases at J; junction bases unmatched: 11. This CDR3 contains 19 residues. Looked up from germline, CDR1 is MGHRA and CDR2 is YSYEKL. The CDR3: CASSQDIRTSGGFHDTQYF. The CDR3, as DNA: TGCGCCAGCAGCCAAGATATACGGACTAGCGGGGGGTTTCACGATACGCAGTATTTT.

In this sample, this clonotype turned up many times. The V and J genes are TRBV4-3 and TRBJ2-2, with D tentatively TRBD1 (6 bases). With 1 base removed from V and 4 bases from J, the gap between germline ends came to 10 bases. The length of the CDR3 is 15 residues. Germline V gene sequence: CDR1 LGHNA, CDR2 YSLEER. The CDR3 DNA reads TGCGCCAGCAGCCAAGGGTTCAGGGGCACCGGGGAGCTGTTTTTT. Protein sequence: CASSQGFRGTGELFF.

For this clonotype: This may be a read error: a much more frequent sequence differs by one nucleotide. The rearrangement joins TRBV12-3 or TRBV12-4 to TRBJ2-3, with D unclear. V lost 4 bases, J lost 2 bases, and 7 bases lay in between. CDR3 length equals 13 residues. The CDR3 bases are TGTGCCAGCAGTTACCCCCCCACAGATACGCAGTATTTT. This sequence encodes CASSYPPTDTQYF.

The CDR3 DNA reads TGTGCCAGCAGCCCTCCGGAGGGGAGGAGGAACACAGATACGCAGTATTTT. This translates into CASSPPEGRRNTDTQYF. V is TRBV7-2 and J is TRBJ2-3; D might be TRBD2 (6 bases). Trimming took off 5 bases at V and 2 bases at J, with 20 bases between the two ends. Germline-derived CDR1 and CDR2 are SGHTA and FQGNSA. This CDR3 is 17 amino acids long.

This clonotype was observed many times. V usage is TRBV4-3 and J usage is TRBJ2-7, with D perhaps TRBD1 (5 bases). Germline V CDR1 and CDR2: LGHNA, YSLEER. Trimming took 0 bases from V and 3 from J, leaving 12 bases between them. This CDR3 is built from 15 residues. The CDR3 loop is CASSQDAGSFYEQYF. CDR3 bases: TGCGCCAGCAGCCAAGACGCAGGGTCTTTCTACGAGCAGTACTTC.

At least ten counts were recorded for this clonotype. The rearrangement joins TRBV29-1 to TRBJ2-1; D might be TRBD2 (7 bases). Looked up from germline, CDR1 is SQVTM and CDR2 is ANQGSEA. The CDR3 covers 13 residues. V was trimmed by 0 bases and J by 7 bases, leaving 10 bases between them. For the CDR3, the DNA is TGCAGCGTTGAAGAGCGGGGGCTTAATGAGCAGTTCTTC. Its protein product is CSVEERGLNEQFF.

The sample holds many counts of this clonotype. V gene TRBV7-6 combines with J gene TRBJ2-3; TRBD2 matches at 12 bases. The CDR3 runs 17 residues. J lost 3 bases, V lost 3 bases, and 7 bases had no gene match. In germline, CDR1 is SGHVS, CDR2 FNYEAQ. CDR3 nucleotide sequence: TGTGCCAGCAGCTTGTATCTAGCGGGGGGGGCTACAGATACGCAGTATTTT. Encoded protein: CASSLYLAGGATDTQYF.

The rearrangement links TRBV29-1 to TRBJ1-1; TRBD1 is a possible D gene (5 bases). Germline CDR1 and CDR2: SQVTM and ANQGSEA. V shed 6 bases and J shed 0 bases, with 8 bases lying between them. CDR3 length equals 12 residues. CDR3 sequence reads: CSVGPLNTEAFF. The CDR3 DNA reads as TGCAGCGTGGGGCCTCTGAACACTGAAGCTTTCTTT.

This clonotype has ten or more counts. This chain connects TRBV30 to TRBJ2-2; TRBD1 matches at 7 bases. V trimming: 5 bases; J trimming: 4 bases; junction bases outside the gene matches: 10. Germline values: CDR1 GTSNPN, CDR2 SVGIG (reference sequence). CDR3 length: 15 amino acids. Here the CDR3 DNA reads TGTGCCTGGGGGGCCCGGGACAGTTTCACCGGGGAGCTGTTTTTT. As protein: CAWGARDSFTGELFF.

V and J are TRBV19 and TRBJ2-2; TRBD1 or TRBD2 may be the D gene (6 bases each). The CDR3 consists of 14 residues. Germline CDR1 and CDR2: LNHDA and SQIVND (reference sequence). V lost 5 bases and J lost 6, with 13 bases in between. CDR3 residues: CASSPWGASGELFF. The CDR3 region has the DNA TGTGCCAGTAGTCCATGGGGGGCGTCCGGGGAGCTGTTTTTT. Combining the CDR3 with reference TRBV19 and TRBJ2-2 gives the whole variable domain DGGITQSPKYLFRKEGQNVTLSCEQNLNHDAMYWYRQDPGQGLRLIYYSQIVNDFQKGDIAEGYSVSREKKESFPLTVTSAQKNPTAFYLCASSPWGASGELFFGEGSRLTVL.

This sequence joins TRBV4-1 and TRBJ2-5; 10 nucleotides agree with TRBD1. The CDR3 is made up of 15 amino acids. V lost 4 bases, J lost 5 bases, and 7 bases stayed unmatched. The germline V gene encodes CDR1 MGHRA and CDR2 YSYEKL. CDR3 region: CASSPVDRGSETQYF. Here the CDR3 DNA reads TGCGCCAGCAGCCCAGTGGACAGGGGGTCCGAGACCCAGTACTTC.

The chain joins TRBV6-2 or TRBV6-3 to TRBJ2-7, with no clear D. The CDR3 is 13 amino acids. Germline V gives CDR1 MNHEY, CDR2 SVGEGT. Trimming left V 1 base short and J 6 bases short, with 10 bases between. The DNA of the CDR3 is TGTGCCAGCAGTTACTTCAGTAAAGGCGAGCAGTACTTC. The encoded protein is CASSYFSKGEQYF.

This clonotype was recorded at least ten times. This chain uses TRBV30 with TRBJ2-1, with 12 bases lining up with TRBD2. The CDR3 spans 15 residues. The ends lost 5 bases at V and 6 bases at J; junction bases unmatched: 8. Looked up from germline, CDR1 is GTSNPN and CDR2 is SVGIG (reference sequence). CDR3 nucleotide sequence: TGTGCCTGGGAGGGGGCTAGCGGGAGGGCCAATGAGCAGTTCTTC. Protein: CAWEGASGRANEQFF.

This clonotype occurred many times. The chain couples TRBV27 to TRBJ2-7, with 11 positions matching TRBD2. This CDR3 contains 17 residues. J lost 5 bases, V lost 5 bases, and 14 bases had no gene match. Germline V CDR1 and CDR2: MNHEY, SMNVEV (reference sequence). CDR3 amino acids: CASSPLLAGGPFDEQYF. CDR3 DNA sequence: TGTGCCAGCAGTCCACTATTAGCGGGAGGGCCTTTCGACGAGCAGTACTTC.

This chain joins TRBV2 and TRBJ1-2, with D possibly being TRBD1 (6 bases). Between the trimmed V and J ends, which lost 5 bases and 12 bases, there was a span of 19 bases. The CDR3 totals 13 residues. CDR1 is SNHLY, CDR2 FYNNEI, per germline. This CDR3 is CASSFSGANGHTF. For the CDR3, the DNA is TGTGCCAGCAGTTTTTCAGGGGCGAACGGCCACACCTTC. Variable domain in full (rest from reference TRBV2 and TRBJ1-2): EPEVTQTPSHQVTQMGQEVILRCVPISNHLYFYWYRQILGQKVEFLVSFYNNEISEKSEIFDDQFSVERPDGSNFTLKIRSTKLEDSAMYFCASSFSGANGHTFGSGTRLTVV.

Turning to this clonotype: This may stem from a read error, because a much larger clone lies one nucleotide away. The J gene is TRBJ1-2, the V gene TRBV4-1; D gene uncertain. Germline V CDR1 and CDR2: MGHRA, YSYEKL. The ends were cut back, 8 bases at V and 5 bases at J, with 18 bases in the middle. CDR3 length: 14 amino acids. In nucleotides, the CDR3 is TGCGCCAGCGGCCCCCCCAGCCCCAATTATGGCTACACCTTC. Residues: CASGPPSPNYGYTF.

This clonotype appeared many times. The V and J genes are TRBV25-1 and TRBJ1-3; D perhaps matches TRBD1 (5 bases). Germline V gene data show CDR1 as MGHDK and CDR2 as SYGVNS. The CDR3 loop spans 14 amino acids. The V end lost 7 bases, the J end lost 7 bases, and 17 bases lay between the germline ends. CDR3 region: CASKPRETGNTIYF. Here the CDR3 DNA reads TGTGCCAGCAAACCCAGGGAGACCGGGAACACCATATATTTT.

This clonotype was counted only a few times. The chain uses TRBV2 and TRBJ2-3, with 8 bases identical to TRBD1. The CDR3 spans 19 residues. The germline gives CDR1 SNHLY, CDR2 FYNNEI. The V and J ends lost 8 bases and 1 base, in that order; junction bases with no gene match: 20. CDR3 region: CASRPPPGGVEYGTDTQYF. The CDR3 DNA reads TGTGCCAGCCGGCCCCCGCCAGGGGGCGTCGAGTACGGCACAGATACGCAGTATTTT.

Many counts were recorded for this clonotype. The gene calls are TRBV4-3 and TRBJ2-7; 8 nucleotides align to TRBD1. Germline V gene data show CDR1 as LGHNA and CDR2 as YSLEER. V trimming: 0 bases; J trimming: 2 bases; junction bases outside the gene matches: 9. This CDR3 is 17 amino acids long. The CDR3 spells CASSQDWRQGNPYEQYF. In DNA, the CDR3 is TGCGCCAGCAGCCAAGATTGGCGACAGGGGAATCCCTACGAGCAGTACTTC.

This clonotype was counted a single time. Germline and junction disagree at one end, which may indicate a read error. This sequence joins TRBV6-5 and TRBJ2-3; 7 positions agree with TRBD1. This CDR3 comprises 14 residues. Looked up from germline, CDR1 is MNHEY and CDR2 is SVGAGI. CDR3 nucleotide sequence: TGTGCCAGCAGTTTCGGACAGGAAACAGATACGCAGTGTTTT. As protein: CASSFGQETDTQCF.

This clonotype was seen a few times. The chain uses TRBV13 and TRBJ2-3; D is possibly TRBD1 (6 bases). Germline V gives CDR1 PRHDT, CDR2 FYEKMQ (reference sequence). The V gene lost 5 bases and the J gene lost 8 bases, with 11 bases spanning the gap. The CDR3 is 12 residues long. Here the CDR3 reads CASSNRDVTQYF. In DNA form, the CDR3 reads TGTGCCAGCAGCAACAGGGATGTTACGCAGTATTTT.

This clonotype appeared many times. The gene calls are TRBV7-9 and TRBJ1-3; D not certain. Germline CDR1 and CDR2: SEHNR and FQNEAQ (reference sequence). The CDR3 covers 15 residues. V was pared by 5 bases and J by 0 bases, with 11 bases between. CDR3 in amino acids: CASSPWASSGNTIYF. The CDR3 region has the DNA TGTGCCAGCAGCCCGTGGGCAAGCTCTGGAAACACCATATATTTT.

In its sample, this clonotype was seen many times. The chain combines TRBV28 with TRBJ2-3; 7 nucleotides line up with TRBD1. Per the germline V gene, CDR1 is MDHEN and CDR2 is SYDVKM. The J segment lost 2 bases and the V segment lost 6 bases, leaving 8 bases of the junction unmatched. The CDR3 totals 15 residues. CDR3 loop: CASRPPGQNTDTQYF. The DNA of the CDR3 is TGTGCCAGCAGGCCCCCGGGACAGAACACAGATACGCAGTATTTT.

This clonotype was counted ten times or more. The chain couples TRBV2 to TRBJ2-1; TRBD2 matches at 8 bases. The CDR3 loop spans 17 amino acids. CDR1 SNHLY and CDR2 FYNNEI come from the germline V gene. V gave up 1 base and J gave up 5 bases; unmatched junction bases: 10. In nucleotides, the CDR3 is TGTGCCAGCAGTGAAGGGGCCATTGGCGGGGGGCACAATGAGCAGTTCTTC. Its translation is CASSEGAIGGGHNEQFF.

This clonotype has just a few counts. The gene calls are TRBV2 and TRBJ2-1; 7 bases agree with TRBD1. There are 17 residues in the CDR3. Germline V lookup: CDR1 SNHLY, CDR2 FYNNEI. V lost 6 bases, J lost 7 bases, and 18 bases stayed unmatched. DNA of the CDR3: TGTGCCAGCAGCGAGGGGGCGCAGGGGAAATCTGGGAATGAGCAGTTCTTC. It codes for CASSEGAQGKSGNEQFF.

This clonotype was counted a few times. A much larger clone differs by one base, so this may be a read error. The chain employs TRBV12-3 or TRBV12-4 and TRBJ1-5, with 10 nucleotides matching TRBD1. The CDR3 has 15 amino acids. CDR3 bases: TGTGCCAGCAGTTTTGGGACAGGGGACGGTCAGCCCAAGCATTTT. It encodes CASSFGTGDGQPKHF.